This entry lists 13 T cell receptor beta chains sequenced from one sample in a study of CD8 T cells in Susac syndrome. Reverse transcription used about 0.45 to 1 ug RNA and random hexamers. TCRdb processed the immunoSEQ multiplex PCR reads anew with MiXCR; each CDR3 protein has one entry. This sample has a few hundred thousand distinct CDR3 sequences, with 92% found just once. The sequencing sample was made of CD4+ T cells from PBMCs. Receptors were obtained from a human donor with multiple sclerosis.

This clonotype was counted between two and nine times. This CDR3 reads CSARTGSNTEAFF. In DNA form, the CDR3 reads TGCAGCGCCCGAACAGGGTCTAACACTGAAGCTTTCTTT. The chain combines TRBV29-1 with TRBJ1-1, with D perhaps matching TRBD1 (6 bases). Trimming pared 7 bases from V and 2 bases from J, leaving 14 bases between. Germline V gives CDR1 SQVTM, CDR2 ANQGSEA. The CDR3 has 13 amino acids.

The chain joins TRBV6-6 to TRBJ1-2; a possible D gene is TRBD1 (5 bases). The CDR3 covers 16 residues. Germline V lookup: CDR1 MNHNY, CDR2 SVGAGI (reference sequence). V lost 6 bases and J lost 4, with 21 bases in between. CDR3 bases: TGTGCCAGCAGCCAGCCCTACCGCGGGGCTCCCTATGGCTACACCTTC. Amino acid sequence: CASSQPYRGAPYGYTF.

CDR3 in amino acids: CSARSYGYTF. The CDR3, as DNA: TGCAGTGCTAGATCGTATGGCTACACCTTC. J is TRBJ1-2 and V is TRBV20-1; no definite D call. The length of the CDR3 is 10 residues. From germline, CDR1 is DFQATT and CDR2 SNEGSKA (reference sequence). Between the trimmed V and J ends, which lost 2 bases and 5 bases, there was a span of 3 bases.

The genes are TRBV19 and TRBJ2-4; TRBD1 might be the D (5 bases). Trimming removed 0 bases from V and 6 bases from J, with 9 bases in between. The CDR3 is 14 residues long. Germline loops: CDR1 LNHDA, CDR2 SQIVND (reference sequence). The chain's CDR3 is CASSIDRDLNIQYF. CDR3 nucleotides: TGTGCCAGTAGTATAGACAGGGATTTAAACATTCAGTACTTC.

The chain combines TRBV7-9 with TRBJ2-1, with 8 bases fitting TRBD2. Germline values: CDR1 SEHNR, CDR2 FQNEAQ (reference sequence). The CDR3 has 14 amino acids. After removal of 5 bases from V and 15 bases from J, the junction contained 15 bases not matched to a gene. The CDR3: CASSPRGGAGGPFF. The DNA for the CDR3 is TGTGCCAGCAGCCCTAGGGGAGGCGCGGGAGGACCGTTCTTC.

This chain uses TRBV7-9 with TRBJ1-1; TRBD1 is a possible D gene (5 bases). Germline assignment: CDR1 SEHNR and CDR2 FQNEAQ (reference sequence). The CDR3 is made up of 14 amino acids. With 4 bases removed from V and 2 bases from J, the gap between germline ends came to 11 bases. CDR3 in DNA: TGTGCCAGCAGCTACCTGACAGAAAACACTGAAGCTTTCTTT. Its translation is CASSYLTENTEAFF.

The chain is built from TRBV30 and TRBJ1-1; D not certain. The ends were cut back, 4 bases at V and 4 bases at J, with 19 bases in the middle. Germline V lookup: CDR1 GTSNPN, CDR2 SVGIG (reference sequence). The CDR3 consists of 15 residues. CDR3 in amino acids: CAWKFDRVYGTEAFF. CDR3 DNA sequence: TGTGCCTGGAAGTTTGATAGGGTCTACGGCACTGAAGCTTTCTTT.

Here the CDR3 DNA reads TGCGCCAGCAGCCGTAGACTAGCGATTAGCACAGATACGCAGTATTTT. This gives the protein CASSRRLAISTDTQYF. The genes are TRBV5-1 and TRBJ2-3; TRBD2 matches at 8 bases. The CDR3 runs 16 residues. Germline V lookup: CDR1 SGHRS, CDR2 YFSETQ. After removal of 4 bases from V and 0 bases from J, the junction contained 7 bases not matched to a gene.

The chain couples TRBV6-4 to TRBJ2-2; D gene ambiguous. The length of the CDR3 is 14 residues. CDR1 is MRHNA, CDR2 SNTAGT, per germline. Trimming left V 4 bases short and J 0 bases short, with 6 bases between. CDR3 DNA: TGTGCCAGCAGTGGAAAGACGAACACCGGGGAGCTGTTTTTT. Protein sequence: CASSGKTNTGELFF.

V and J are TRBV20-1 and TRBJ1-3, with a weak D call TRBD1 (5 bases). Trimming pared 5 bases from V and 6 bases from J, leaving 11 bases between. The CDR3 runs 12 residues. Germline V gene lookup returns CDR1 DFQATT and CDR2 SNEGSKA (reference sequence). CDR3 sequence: CSAGGAENTIYF. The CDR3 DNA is TGCAGTGCTGGGGGAGCCGAAAACACCATATATTTT.

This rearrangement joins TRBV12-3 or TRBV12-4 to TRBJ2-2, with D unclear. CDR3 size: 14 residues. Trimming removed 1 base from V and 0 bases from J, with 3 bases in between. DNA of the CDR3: TGTGCCAGCAGTTTAGACCCGAACACCGGGGAGCTGTTTTTT. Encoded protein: CASSLDPNTGELFF.

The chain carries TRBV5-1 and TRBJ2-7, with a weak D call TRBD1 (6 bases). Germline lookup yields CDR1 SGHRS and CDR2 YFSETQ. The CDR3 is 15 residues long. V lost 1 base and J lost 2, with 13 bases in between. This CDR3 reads CASSLIRGETYEQYF. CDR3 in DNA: TGCGCCAGCAGCTTGATCAGGGGCGAAACCTACGAGCAGTACTTC.

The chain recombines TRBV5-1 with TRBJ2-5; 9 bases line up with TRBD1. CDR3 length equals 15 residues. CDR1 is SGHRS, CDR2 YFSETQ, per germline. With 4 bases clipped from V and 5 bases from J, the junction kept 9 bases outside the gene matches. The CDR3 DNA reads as TGCGCCAGCAGCACCGGGACAGGGTCTCAGGAGACCCAGTACTTC. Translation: CASSTGTGSQETQYF.